The rows below give T cell receptor beta chains drawn from one sample of a study of T cells expressing NK-cell markers. TCRdb derives one entry per CDR3 protein from the 5' RACE reads, leaving out DNA. This table holds 150,000 or so distinct CDR3 sequences. Material: blood T cells: a sorted CD56 or NKG2C T cell subset, CD4+ or CD8+ T cells, or bulk PBMC T cells (not recorded which). Receptor source: a woman aged 18 to 75 in good health. The CDR3 runs from the conserved cysteine through the conserved F or W.

J: TRBJ2-7
V: TRBV18
CDR3: CASSPDSGDPYEQYF

J: TRBJ2-5
V: TRBV12-5
CDR3: CASGSPSGVRAAQYF

J: TRBJ1-5
V: TRBV6-6
CDR3: CASVAQGNQPQHF

J: TRBJ2-3
V: TRBV4-1
CDR3: CASSPDFTDTQYF

J: TRBJ2-7
V: TRBV20-1
CDR3: CSARGLAGNYYEQYF

J: TRBJ1-2
V: TRBV25-1
CDR3: CASSESRAYGYTF

J: TRBJ2-1
V: TRBV2
CDR3: CASSFRDSSSIYNEQFF

J: TRBJ1-5
V: TRBV12-3/TRBV12-4
CDR3: CASSFKGLQPQHF

J: TRBJ2-3
V: TRBV7-2
CDR3: CASSTGLAGTQYF

J: TRBJ2-5
V: TRBV9
CDR3: CASSVGGQGRKTQYF

J: TRBJ2-6
V: TRBV5-1
CDR3: CASSFQGSVSGANVLTF

J: TRBJ2-2
V: TRBV5-1
CDR3: CASSLAGTEPNTGELFF

J: TRBJ2-1
V: TRBV10-3
CDR3: CAISESSSGSLMGEFF

J: TRBJ2-1
V: TRBV6-1
CDR3: CASERAGGSYNEQFF

J: TRBJ1-3
V: TRBV5-1
CDR3: CASSLSPSSGNTIYF

J: TRBJ1-2
V: TRBV10-3
CDR3: CATRQTNANYGYTF

J: TRBJ2-7
V: TRBV6-5
CDR3: CASSYAAGYLYEQYF

J: TRBJ1-1
V: TRBV12-3/TRBV12-4
CDR3: CASSLGQIYTEAFF

J: TRBJ2-3
V: TRBV9
CDR3: CASSVSGGYTDTQYF

J: TRBJ2-1
V: TRBV24-1
CDR3: CATSLGGSYNEQFF

J: TRBJ2-1
V: TRBV7-3
CDR3: CASSLPRGTSGRANEQFF

J: TRBJ2-5
V: TRBV14
CDR3: CASSQSGGRPQETQYF

J: TRBJ1-1
V: TRBV5-1
CDR3: CASTGRGEDTEAFF

J: TRBJ1-6
V: TRBV6-1
CDR3: CASSPTGQDSPLHF

J: TRBJ1-1
V: TRBV7-2
CDR3: CASSPRQNTEAFF

J: TRBJ2-3
V: TRBV27
CDR3: CASGSGDGDTQYF

J: TRBJ2-3
V: TRBV2
CDR3: CASSERTADTQYF

J: TRBJ2-2
V: TRBV9
CDR3: CASSVVGASGSGELFF

J: TRBJ2-1
V: TRBV7-9
CDR3: CASSFGLVSGEQFF

J: TRBJ1-1
V: TRBV5-5
CDR3: CASSSLGGGTEAFF

J: TRBJ1-4
V: TRBV7-9
CDR3: CASSSSWTEPTNEKLFF

J: TRBJ1-2
V: TRBV18
CDR3: CASSPRIGQGAQGDGYTF

J: TRBJ1-2
V: TRBV28
CDR3: CASSFQGASGYTF

J: TRBJ2-2
V: TRBV29-1
CDR3: CSVVASGVVGELFF

J: TRBJ2-1
V: TRBV12-3/TRBV12-4
CDR3: CASSPRRNEQFF

J: TRBJ2-1
V: TRBV20-1
CDR3: CSARALAGGTGEQFF

J: TRBJ1-2
V: TRBV12-3/TRBV12-4
CDR3: CASSLQEGVDGYTF

J: TRBJ1-2
V: TRBV24-1
CDR3: CATSDYPGRDGYTF

J: TRBJ1-3
V: TRBV5-1
CDR3: CASSLVGSGNTIYF

J: TRBJ2-7
V: TRBV4-1
CDR3: CASSLNVAGVYEQYF

J: TRBJ2-3
V: TRBV20-1
CDR3: CSARGTMMSSTDTQYF

J: TRBJ2-5
V: TRBV18
CDR3: CASAPMPSGGARETQYF

J: TRBJ2-5
V: TRBV5-5
CDR3: CASSQGLTFGGETQYF

J: TRBJ2-7
V: TRBV7-2
CDR3: CASTVQRGYEQYF

J: TRBJ2-5
V: TRBV4-1
CDR3: CASSLAGTGSETQYF

J: TRBJ2-3
V: TRBV5-1
CDR3: CASREETDTQYF

J: TRBJ1-1
V: TRBV14
CDR3: CASSPTANTEAFF

J: TRBJ1-5
V: TRBV9
CDR3: CASTRTGEDQPQHF

J: TRBJ2-3
V: TRBV7-3
CDR3: CASSLTLMSTDTQYF

J: TRBJ2-7
V: TRBV4-2
CDR3: CASSQDERDTYEQYF